This TCR beta chain was identified during a study of blood T cell repertoires in COVID-19. Overall study context: Some COVID-19 samples were acute and others convalescent; all came from the United States, Italy and Spain.

Data came from immunoSEQ multiplex PCR; TCRdb stores just in-frame clones and leaves some out. The repertoire has roughly 270,000 clones, about four fifths of them found once; the top ten carry approximately 5%. The germline V and J ends were trimmed by 4 bases and 1 base, with 18 bases remaining between them. The CDR3 covers 16 residues. CDR1 is SGHRS and CDR2 is YFSETQ in the germline V gene. This study enrolled people aged about 18 to 100 from under 25 US geographic areas. Cohorts were determined from participant-reported clinical history. Someone with COVID-19 had been met by exposed participants within 2 weeks before study entry.

The sequence was collected from a man aged 35-49 years who had been exposed to COVID-19. The chain joins TRBV5-1 to TRBJ2-7; the D gene is possibly TRBD2 (5 bases). What was sequenced was PBMCs or T cells enriched from blood (not recorded which). The CDR3 region is CASSPQSAVSSYEQYF. CDR3 in DNA: TGCGCCAGCAGCCCCCAATCAGCGGTGAGTTCCTACGAGCAGTACTTC.